These 28 T cell receptor beta chains were all obtained from the same sample, sequenced in a study of spatial heterogeneity in lung cancer. Time point of the sample: sample taken at primary tumor resection. The sequenced material consisted of unsorted whole RNA from tumor, nontumor lung or frozen PBMC. Via MiXCR, TCRdb re-called the 5' RACE reads, giving one row per CDR3 protein. Of approximately 12,000 distinct CDR3 sequences listed, about 5.6% were seen once; the top ten hold about 38%. Sequenced here: lung tumor tissue, sampled at surgery. The receptors shown here come from a human donor with early-stage non-small cell lung cancer.

On this clonotype itself: A library prepared for alpha chains yielded this beta chain as an off-target read; its size is of little meaning. J is TRBJ2-1 and V is TRBV20-1, with D perhaps matching TRBD1 or TRBD2 (5 bases each). This CDR3 has 11 amino acids. Germline CDR1 DFQATT, CDR2 SNEGSKA (reference sequence). V was clipped by 6 bases and J by 5 bases, with 8 bases between them. The DNA of the CDR3 is TGCAGTGCGGAGGACAACAATGAGCAGTTCTTC. The encoded protein is CSAEDNNEQFF.

This clonotype was detected many times. As an off-target read in a library built for alpha chains, this beta chain has a frequency of little significance. The rearrangement links TRBV18 to TRBJ2-7; D remains unclear. Germline V CDR1 and CDR2: KGHSH, LQKENI. The V end lost 1 base, the J end lost 0 bases, and 7 bases lay between the germline ends. The CDR3 runs to 14 residues. The CDR3 reads CASSPRKVSYEQYF. The CDR3 DNA is TGTGCCAGCTCACCACGTAAGGTCTCCTACGAGCAGTACTTC.

This clonotype was seen many times. This beta chain is a stray sequence in a library constructed for alpha chains; its clone size is not meaningful. V is TRBV6-5 and J is TRBJ1-5; D not certain. The CDR3 contains 13 residues. Germline V gives CDR1 MNHEY, CDR2 SVGAGI. V was cut by 2 bases and J by 9 bases, with 11 bases left in between. CDR3 in DNA: TGTGCCAGCAGTTACCGAGTGGAGGGGCCCCAGCATTTT. Its translation: CASSYRVEGPQHF.

This clonotype has ten or more counts. Within a library made for alpha chains, this beta chain is off target, and its count is uninformative. The J gene is TRBJ1-2, the V gene TRBV4-3; D is uncertain. CDR3 length: 17 amino acids. With 4 bases removed from V and 6 bases from J, the gap between germline ends came to 24 bases. The germline V gene encodes CDR1 LGHNA and CDR2 YSLEER. CDR3 in amino acids: CASSPLTAIAGHDGYTF. CDR3 nucleotides: TGCGCCAGCAGCCCGCTCACCGCGATAGCCGGTCACGATGGCTACACCTTC.

This clonotype has a count of ten or more. A library prepared for alpha chains yielded this beta chain as an off-target read; its size is of little meaning. V gene TRBV24-1 combines with J gene TRBJ2-3; D remains ambiguous. The CDR3 loop spans 13 amino acids. CDR1 and CDR2 from the germline V gene are KGHDR and SFDVKD. Deletions cut 5 bases from V and 1 base from J, with 6 bases between. The CDR3 region is CATSVAGTDTQYF. CDR3 DNA: TGTGCCACCAGTGTGGCCGGCACAGATACGCAGTATTTT.

This clonotype was counted at least ten times. This beta chain is off target for a library built for alpha chains, so its abundance means little. V usage is TRBV20-1 and J usage is TRBJ2-1, with TRBD2 matching over 11 bases. This CDR3 is 16 amino acids long. Germline V gene data show CDR1 as DFQATT and CDR2 as SNEGSKA (reference sequence). Trimming at V came to 1 base and at J to 8 bases, leaving 10 bases not matched to a gene. Here the CDR3 reads CSARGTTSGRSDEQFF. CDR3 nucleotides: TGCAGTGCTAGAGGAACCACTAGCGGGAGATCGGATGAGCAGTTCTTC.

There are many counts of this clonotype. This beta chain came through as a stray read in a library set up for alpha chains, and its size says little. V usage is TRBV20-1 and J usage is TRBJ2-1; 8 nucleotides match TRBD2. Germline loops: CDR1 DFQATT, CDR2 SNEGSKA (reference sequence). Trimming took 3 bases from V and 2 from J; bases not matched to a gene: 6. CDR3 length: 15 residues. The CDR3 loop is CSASDSGKPYNEQFF. CDR3 sequence (DNA): TGCAGTGCTAGTGATAGCGGGAAGCCCTACAATGAGCAGTTCTTC.

Many counts were recorded for this clonotype. This beta chain lies outside the target of a library built for alpha chains; its clone size means little. V is TRBV12-3 or TRBV12-4 and J is TRBJ2-3; D may be TRBD2 (6 bases). The CDR3 has 17 residues. The V end was cut by 1 base, the J end by 1 base, with 15 bases between. The CDR3 here is CASSLGGASVGTDTQYF. As DNA, the CDR3 is TGTGCCAGCAGTTTAGGTGGGGCTAGCGTCGGCACAGATACGCAGTATTTT.

This clonotype was found a few times. This beta chain turned up in a library designed for alpha chains; as an off-target read, its abundance says little. The V gene is TRBV4-2, the J gene TRBJ2-7; 8 bases are a match to TRBD1. CDR1 and CDR2 (germline): LGHNA, YNFKEQ. V was pared by 6 bases and J by 3 bases, with 4 bases of the junction left unmatched. The CDR3 has 13 amino acids. CDR3 loop: CASRGQVGYEQYF. The DNA for the CDR3 is TGTGCCAGCAGGGGACAGGTAGGCTACGAGCAGTACTTC.

This clonotype has ten or more counts. Compared with germline, one end of the junction differs, possibly owing to a read error. Being off target in a library aimed at alpha chains, this beta chain has a size of little meaning. This chain uses TRBV20-1 with TRBJ2-1; 10 bases match TRBD1. CDR3 size: 15 residues. Germline V gene lookup returns CDR1 DFQATT and CDR2 SNEGSKA (reference sequence). CDR3 DNA sequence: TGCAGCGCTACGGATCGACAGGGGGCACGAGGTGAGCAGTTCTTC. The encoded protein is CSATDRQGARGEQFF.

In this sample, this clonotype turned up many times. This beta chain is an unintended read in a library built for alpha chains; its size means little. The chain combines TRBV12-3 or TRBV12-4 with TRBJ2-1; 10 bases are shared with TRBD2. V gave up 7 bases and J gave up 7 bases; unmatched junction bases: 7. The CDR3 totals 14 residues. Written as DNA, the CDR3 is TGTGCCAGCACACCGGGACTAGCGAGTAATGAGCAGTTCTTC. Translation: CASTPGLASNEQFF.

This clonotype occurred many times. Little can be read into the size of this beta chain, an off-target read in a library designed for alpha chains. J is TRBJ2-5 and V is TRBV5-1; D tentatively fits TRBD1 or TRBD2 (5 bases each). From germline, CDR1 is SGHRS and CDR2 YFSETQ. The CDR3 has 12 residues. Trimming took off 4 bases at V and 4 bases at J, with 8 bases between the two ends. The CDR3 DNA follows: TGCGCCAGCAGCGGGGGTCGAGAGACCCAGTACTTC. Protein: CASSGGRETQYF.

This clonotype turned up a few times. In a library made to pick up alpha chains, this beta chain is a stray read with a size that means little. The chain carries TRBV7-2 and TRBJ1-1, with 10 bases aligning to TRBD1. Germline lookup yields CDR1 SGHTA and CDR2 FQGNSA. CDR3 length: 14 amino acids. Losses at the gene ends were 5 bases for V and 4 bases for J; bases not matched to a gene: 4. Written as DNA, the CDR3 is TGTGCCAGCAGCGGGGACAGGGGAGTCACTGAAGCTTTCTTT. Amino acids: CASSGDRGVTEAFF.

As regards this clonotype: This clone may be a read error of a much larger clone one base away. The library was prepared for alpha chains; this beta chain is a stray read, so its frequency means little. This chain joins TRBV20-1 and TRBJ2-7, with 10 bases matching TRBD1. CDR1 DFQATT and CDR2 SNEGSKA come from the germline V gene (reference sequence). The CDR3 totals 15 residues. V was pared by 7 bases and J by 6 bases, with 15 bases of the junction left unmatched. The CDR3 sequence: CSVRPGQGNTSEQYF. CDR3 coding DNA: TGCAGTGTCCGACCGGGACAGGGGAACACCTCCGAGCAGTACTTC.

This clonotype was seen repeatedly, ten times or more. A library made for alpha chains picked up this beta chain off target, so its size means little. This rearrangement joins TRBV4-1 to TRBJ2-5; TRBD1 or TRBD2 may be the D gene (6 bases each). Looked up from germline, CDR1 is MGHRA and CDR2 is YSYEKL. V lost 1 base, J lost 7 bases, and 16 bases lay in between. This CDR3 is built from 15 residues. Here the CDR3 reads CASSQAGGRQVTQYF. As DNA, the CDR3 is TGCGCCAGCAGCCAAGCTGGGGGGCGTCAGGTGACCCAGTACTTC.

This clonotype was seen ten or more times. A library made for alpha chains picked up this beta chain off target, so its size means little. The J gene is TRBJ1-1, the V gene TRBV29-1; no firm D call. V dropped 7 bases and J dropped 0 bases, with 15 bases sitting between them. Germline lookup yields CDR1 SQVTM and CDR2 ANQGSEA. The CDR3 sequence is 14 residues long. As DNA, the CDR3 is TGCAGCGGGGCGACGATCGGTTTGAACACTGAAGCTTTCTTT. Its translation is CSGATIGLNTEAFF.

This clonotype appeared many times. Since it is a stray read in a library aimed at alpha chains, this beta chain has a size that is not meaningful. The V and J genes are TRBV2 and TRBJ2-2; TRBD1 matches 9 bases. V was pared by 8 bases and J by 5 bases, with 12 bases of the junction left unmatched. The CDR3 is 16 residues long. Germline loops: CDR1 SNHLY, CDR2 FYNNEI. The CDR3 nucleotides read TGTGCCAGCCACCGGGACAGGGCCGTAGGTACCGGGGAGCTGTTTTTT. Residues: CASHRDRAVGTGELFF.

For this clonotype: The library was built for alpha chains, so this beta chain is an off-target read and its size means little. The genes are TRBV6-5 and TRBJ2-7; the D is unclear. V gave up 0 bases and J gave up 2 bases, with 8 bases separating them. CDR1 MNHEY and CDR2 SVGAGI come from the germline V gene. The CDR3 length is 14 residues. CDR3 nucleotides: TGTGCCAGCAGTTACTCGATGGAAACCTACGAGCAGTACTTC. It codes for CASSYSMETYEQYF.

This clonotype was counted at least ten times. The library was built for alpha chains, so this beta chain is an off-target read and its size means little. The gene calls are TRBV30 and TRBJ2-2, with D hard to call. CDR1 and CDR2 from the germline V gene are GTSNPN and SVGIG (reference sequence). V lost 2 bases, J lost 2 bases, and 6 bases lay in between. CDR3 length equals 13 residues. The CDR3: CAWSIANTGELFF. The CDR3 nucleotides read TGTGCCTGGAGTATTGCTAACACCGGGGAGCTGTTTTTT.

In its sample, this clonotype was seen many times. This beta chain turned up in a library designed for alpha chains; as an off-target read, its abundance says little. J is TRBJ2-1 and V is TRBV12-3 or TRBV12-4, with 8 positions matching TRBD2. The junction had 5 bases not matched to a gene; V was cut back by 7 bases and J by 3 bases. The CDR3 is 14 amino acids. The CDR3 reads CASIVAGGYNEQFF. CDR3 nucleotides: TGTGCCAGCATAGTCGCGGGGGGCTACAATGAGCAGTTCTTC.

This clonotype was recorded at least ten times. This beta chain slipped into a library made for alpha chains as a stray read, so its size is not meaningful. This chain links TRBV5-5 with TRBJ2-1; 13 bases map to TRBD2. With 5 bases clipped from V and 9 bases from J, the junction kept 11 bases outside the gene matches. Germline values: CDR1 SGHKS, CDR2 YYEKEE (reference sequence). The CDR3 extends over 16 amino acids. CDR3 sequence reads: CASRPGTSGVVSEQFF. In DNA form, the CDR3 reads TGTGCCAGCAGGCCCGGGACTAGCGGGGTTGTTAGTGAGCAGTTCTTC.

This clonotype was counted at least ten times. This beta chain is a stray read from a library made for alpha chains; its abundance is not meaningful. This chain uses TRBV7-2 with TRBJ2-7; the D call may be TRBD1 or TRBD2 (6 bases each). This CDR3 spans 16 amino acids. Trimming cost V 7 bases and J 2 bases, with 21 bases left between them. CDR1 SGHTA and CDR2 FQGNSA come from the germline V gene. CDR3 nucleotide sequence: TGTGCCAGCACCCTAGGGGGGTTTGGAGGCCCCTACGAGCAGTACTTC. It is translated as CASTLGGFGGPYEQYF.

This clonotype occurred many times. This beta chain is off target for a library built for alpha chains, so its abundance means little. The V gene is TRBV14, the J gene TRBJ2-5; tentatively, D is TRBD1 (6 bases). This CDR3 has 14 residues. CDR1 is SGHDN and CDR2 is FVKESK in the germline V gene. Trimming took 4 bases from V and 2 from J, leaving 11 bases between them. This chain's CDR3 is CASSRNRAQETQYF. DNA of the CDR3: TGTGCCAGCAGCCGAAACAGGGCACAAGAGACCCAGTACTTC.

This clonotype was observed many times. Within a library made for alpha chains, this beta chain is off target, and its count is uninformative. The CDR3 loop reads CASGPGHGNNEQFF. CDR3 in DNA: TGTGCTAGTGGCCCGGGACACGGAAACAATGAGCAGTTCTTC. The chain couples TRBV12-5 to TRBJ2-1, with D tentatively TRBD1 (6 bases). The length of the CDR3 is 14 residues. Between the trimmed V and J ends, which lost 6 bases and 5 bases, there was a span of 14 bases. CDR1 and CDR2 (germline): LGHNT, FRNRAP.

This clonotype was recorded many times. Found in a library prepared for alpha chains, this beta chain is an off-target read, and its abundance has little meaning. The V call is TRBV18, the J call TRBJ2-3, with D possibly TRBD2 on 5 matching bases. This CDR3 has 15 residues. The V gene lost 3 bases and the J gene lost 0 bases, with 10 bases spanning the gap. Germline V CDR1 and CDR2: KGHSH, LQKENI. The CDR3 loop is CASSPGRLSTDTQYF. The CDR3 DNA follows: TGTGCCAGCTCACCGGGGAGACTTAGCACAGATACGCAGTATTTT.

This clonotype was picked up many times. A library made for alpha chains picked up this beta chain off target, so its size means little. The chain has TRBV20-1 and TRBJ2-3; D not certain. CDR3 size: 10 residues. Per germline, CDR1 DFQATT and CDR2 SNEGSKA (reference sequence). V lost 2 bases and J lost 10, with 7 bases in between. The CDR3 nucleotides are TGCAGTGCTAGACGCGACGCGCAGTATTTT. Translation gives CSARRDAQYF.

Turning to this clonotype: Because the library targeted alpha chains, this beta chain is an off-target read whose size means little. The genes are TRBV5-1 and TRBJ2-1, with TRBD1 as a possible D gene (5 bases). Trimming took 1 base from V and 8 from J, leaving 13 bases between them. Germline V gene lookup returns CDR1 SGHRS and CDR2 YFSETQ. This CDR3 is built from 14 residues. CDR3 loop: CASSLQVGVDEQFF. CDR3 nucleotides: TGCGCCAGCAGCTTGCAGGTAGGGGTAGATGAGCAGTTCTTC.

This clonotype was counted at least ten times. This beta chain lies outside the target of a library built for alpha chains; its clone size means little. V and J are TRBV2 and TRBJ1-1; D is undetermined. Trimming took off 5 bases at V and 3 bases at J, with 10 bases between the two ends. The germline gives CDR1 SNHLY, CDR2 FYNNEI. CDR3 length: 13 amino acids. CDR3 sequence (DNA): TGTGCCAGCAGTTTAGACAAATACACTGAAGCTTTCTTT. Translating it yields CASSLDKYTEAFF.